The 12 T cell receptor beta chains presented below share a single source sample, sequenced in a study of blood T cell repertoires in COVID-19. Sequencing was performed with immunoSEQ multiplex PCR; in TCRdb, only in-frame clones are kept and a portion is missing. Of 200,000 to 250,000 clones listed, nearly 90% were seen once; the top ten hold 10% to 11%. Material: PBMCs or T cells enriched from blood (not recorded which). Every receptor here comes from a man aged 25 to 40 who had recovered from COVID-19.

V is TRBV10-3 and J is TRBJ2-7; 7 bases are shared with TRBD1. Germline lookup yields CDR1 ENHRY and CDR2 SYGVKD. The CDR3 runs 15 residues. V shed 2 bases, J shed 3 bases, and the junction held 7 bases outside the gene matches. The CDR3 nucleotides are TGTGCCATCAGTGAGGTCCCGGGACAGAACTACGAGCAGTACTTC. Amino acids: CAISEVPGQNYEQYF.

The chain joins TRBV19 to TRBJ1-5, with D tentatively TRBD1 (5 bases). Per the germline V gene, CDR1 is LNHDA and CDR2 is SQIVND (reference sequence). The CDR3 runs 12 residues. V was shortened by 8 bases and J by 4 bases, with 9 bases between the two germline ends. The CDR3 sequence: CASWAGNQPQHF. CDR3 bases: TGTGCCAGTTGGGCAGGGAATCAGCCCCAGCATTTT.

In its sample, this clone was seen a few times. The chain recombines TRBV9 with TRBJ2-2; TRBD2 matches 7 bases. Unmatched junction bases numbered 8, after V lost 4 bases and J lost 2 bases. The CDR3 is made up of 16 amino acids. Germline V lookup: CDR1 SGDLS, CDR2 YYNGEE. The CDR3 loop reads CASSNSGTINTGELFF. CDR3 nucleotides: TGTGCCAGCAGCAATTCCGGGACTATAAACACCGGGGAGCTGTTTTTT.

This clone was observed a few times. J is TRBJ1-2 and V is TRBV4-3; no clear D gene. The V gene's germline CDR1 is LGHNA and CDR2 YSLEER. This CDR3 contains 16 residues. Trimming pared 0 bases from V and 4 bases from J, leaving 15 bases between. The CDR3 loop reads CASSQDLIQSAYGYTF. The CDR3, as DNA: TGCGCCAGCAGCCAAGATCTCATACAGTCCGCCTATGGCTACACCTTC.

The rearrangement uses TRBV19 and TRBJ1-2; TRBD1 might be the D (6 bases). CDR3 length: 17 residues. Germline V gene sequence: CDR1 LNHDA, CDR2 SQIVND (reference sequence). Between the trimmed V and J ends, which lost 5 bases and 7 bases, there was a span of 26 bases. In nucleotides, the CDR3 is TGTGCCAGTAGTGTAACAGGGTCTTCGGGCACTTCGGTTGGCTACACCTTC. It specifies CASSVTGSSGTSVGYTF.

The chain has TRBV6-6 and TRBJ2-7, with a weak D call TRBD1 (6 bases). V lost 6 bases, J lost 2 bases, and 11 bases lay in between. Germline V CDR1 and CDR2: MNHNY, SVGAGI (reference sequence). CDR3 length equals 13 residues. The CDR3 sequence: CASRNGQPYEQYF. The DNA of the CDR3 is TGTGCCAGCAGGAACGGACAGCCCTACGAGCAGTACTTC.

This clone appeared once. The chain couples TRBV6-5 to TRBJ2-7; no clear D gene. Germline loops: CDR1 MNHEY, CDR2 SVGAGI. The V gene lost 7 bases and the J gene lost 3 bases, with 13 bases spanning the gap. This CDR3 contains 13 residues. CDR3 sequence (DNA): TGTGCCAGCATCGACGGGTTATACTACGAGCAGTACTTC. It translates to CASIDGLYYEQYF.

The chain uses TRBV5-6 and TRBJ2-7; 8 nucleotides line up with TRBD1. This CDR3 spans 15 amino acids. V dropped 3 bases and J dropped 4; count of bases not matched to a gene: 9. The germline V gene encodes CDR1 SGHDT and CDR2 YYEEEE. The CDR3 here is CASSSRTTGVYEQYF. The CDR3 DNA follows: TGTGCCAGCAGCTCCCGTACGACAGGGGTATACGAGCAGTACTTC.

This chain uses TRBV18 with TRBJ1-5, with D unclear. The CDR3 spans 14 residues. Germline CDR1 and CDR2: KGHSH and LQKENI. V was trimmed by 3 bases and J by 7 bases, leaving 13 bases between them. The CDR3 loop is CASSPSVGEQPQHF. CDR3 bases: TGTGCCAGCTCACCGAGTGTCGGGGAACAGCCCCAGCATTTT.

The rearrangement joins TRBV11-2 to TRBJ1-6, with TRBD1 matching over 9 bases. Germline CDR1 SGHAT, CDR2 FQNNGV. V lost 3 bases, J lost 10 bases, and 4 bases stayed unmatched. The CDR3 has 14 residues. The DNA for the CDR3 is TGTGCCAGCAGCTTGGACAGGGGATTCTCACCCCTCCACTTT. It is translated as CASSLDRGFSPLHF.

The chain employs TRBV4-3 and TRBJ1-5, with D perhaps TRBD1 (5 bases). The CDR3 is made up of 13 amino acids. V lost 2 bases and J 4 bases, leaving 6 bases between the germline ends. Germline CDR1 LGHNA, CDR2 YSLEER. The CDR3 loop reads CASSQTGNQPQHF. The CDR3 DNA reads TGCGCCAGCAGCCAAACAGGTAATCAGCCCCAGCATTTT.

This chain links TRBV4-1 with TRBJ2-1; 12 bases match TRBD2. The CDR3 covers 15 residues. CDR1 and CDR2 from the germline V gene are MGHRA and YSYEKL. The V gene end was trimmed by 3 bases and the J gene end by 5 bases; junction bases not matched to a gene: 2. The CDR3 DNA reads TGCGCCAGCAGCCACCGGACTAGCGGGAACAATGAGCAGTTCTTC. Its protein is CASSHRTSGNNEQFF.